This T cell receptor (beta chain) was captured in a study of blood T cells in healthy people across ages. Study findings and constraints: Long-lived donors had more naive CD4+ cells and higher diversity than aged donors.

CDR1 is SGHDN and CDR2 is FVKESK in the germline V gene. V lost 0 bases and J lost 11, with 13 bases in between. CDR3 size: 13 residues. Next came a second PCR, run for about 6 to 11 cycles, which used a sample-barcoded 5' primer along with a J-beta primer mix. Tags on each cDNA molecule came from a template-switch adaptor with 12 random nucleotides. A single record per CDR3 protein comes from TCRdb applying MiXCR to the 5' RACE reads. The table records approximately 810,000 distinct CDR3 sequences, about 28% of them present only once. In the case of this clonotype: Its antigen is undetermined.

This chain joins TRBV14 and TRBJ2-5, with D possibly matching TRBD2 (5 bases). This TCR came from a woman older than 75 in good health. The specimen sequenced was blood. The CDR3 coding sequence is TGTGCCAGCAGCCAAGATGTCCTAAGGGAGCAGTACTTC. Its protein is CASSQDVLREQYF.